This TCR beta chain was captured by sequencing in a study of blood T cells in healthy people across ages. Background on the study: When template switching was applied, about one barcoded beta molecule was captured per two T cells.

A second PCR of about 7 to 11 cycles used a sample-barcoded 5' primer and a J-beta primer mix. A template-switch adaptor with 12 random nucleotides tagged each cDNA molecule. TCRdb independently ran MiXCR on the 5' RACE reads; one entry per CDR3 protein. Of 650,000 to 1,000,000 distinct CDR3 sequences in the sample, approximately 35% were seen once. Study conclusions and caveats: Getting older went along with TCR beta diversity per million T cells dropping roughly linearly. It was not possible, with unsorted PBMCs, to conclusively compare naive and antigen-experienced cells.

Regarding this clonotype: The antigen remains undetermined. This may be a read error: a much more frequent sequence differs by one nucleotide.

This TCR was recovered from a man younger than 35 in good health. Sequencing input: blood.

CDR3 nucleotide sequence: TGTGCCAGCAGCTTAGCCTTCGGGGGGACAGATACGCAGCATTTT. Protein product: CASSLAFGGTDTQHF. The genes are TRBV7-3 and TRBJ2-3; TRBD1 matches 7 bases. The J call may be in error: the DNA end matches TRBJ1-5 better. The CDR3 spans 15 residues. CDR1 is SGHTA, CDR2 FQGTGA, per germline.